This TCR beta chain was identified in a study of beta chain features in type 1 diabetes. Study-wide background: Taken together, all samples contributed 107,917,701 examined sorted cells.

Averaging roughly 100 mL, one heparinised blood draw was given by each donor. Points on this clone: Its antigen is still unknown.

V lost 4 bases, J lost 6 bases, and 9 bases stayed unmatched. Germline assignment: CDR1 SGHRS and CDR2 YFSETQ. This CDR3 has 15 residues. Study conclusions and caveats: Type 1 diabetes patients had TCRB CDR3s that were shorter (moderately but significantly so) in all four CD4+ subsets. Patients' naive, central memory and Treg TCRB repertoires seemed closer to one another than those of healthy donors. Highly expressing activated T cells could be over-counted with a cDNA template.

Every isolated RNA sample was fully reverse transcribed, so sequencing captured expressed TCRB transcripts. Repertoires were generated with immunoSEQ multiplex PCR, while TCRdb's copy carries only in-frame clones and drops some. The top ten hold approximately 1% of the sample, which has around 180,000 clones, 7.8% seen once. Input material: central memory CD4+ T cells from blood. The receptor was derived from a woman in her thirties or forties with type 1 diabetes. The J gene is TRBJ2-2, the V gene TRBV5-1; TRBD2 matches 7 bases. The CDR3: CASSNQAGVSGELFF. The CDR3 bases are TGCGCCAGCAGCAACCAGGCGGGAGTGTCCGGGGAGCTGTTTTTT.